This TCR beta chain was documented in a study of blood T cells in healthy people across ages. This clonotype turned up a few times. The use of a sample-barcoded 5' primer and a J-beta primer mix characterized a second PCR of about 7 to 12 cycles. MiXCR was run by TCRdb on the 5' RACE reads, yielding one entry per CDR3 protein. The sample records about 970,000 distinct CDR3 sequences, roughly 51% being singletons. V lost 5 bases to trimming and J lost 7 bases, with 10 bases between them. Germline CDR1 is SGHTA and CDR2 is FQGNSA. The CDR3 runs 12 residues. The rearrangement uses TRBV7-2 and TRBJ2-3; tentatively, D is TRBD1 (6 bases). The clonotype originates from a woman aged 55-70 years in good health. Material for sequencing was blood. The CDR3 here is CASSQGTYTQYF. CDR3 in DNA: TGTGCCAGCAGCCAGGGGACGTATACGCAGTATTTT.